The next 8 T cell receptor beta chains were all read from a single sample in a study of T-cell reconstitution after alpha-beta-depleted transplantation in children. The library targeted TCRbeta and was prepared with unique molecular identifiers. In TCRdb, the PCR reads were re-called with MiXCR into one record per CDR3 protein. The table records hundreds of thousands of distinct CDR3 sequences, 13% of them present only once. Sequencing used PBMCs, mostly from graft donor cells, obtained 360 days after TCRalphabeta/CD19-depleted stem cell transplant. The source of these receptors is a male patient younger than 18 who had a stem cell transplant for acute myeloid leukemia, so the T cells may come from the graft donor.

V gene TRBV5-1 combines with J gene TRBJ2-3; unclear D gene. Looked up from germline, CDR1 is SGHRS and CDR2 is YFSETQ. This CDR3 comprises 15 residues. V was pared by 4 bases and J by 2 bases, with 14 bases between. The DNA of the CDR3 is TGCGCCAGCAGCCCGATGGAGCTATTCACAGATACGCAGTATTTT. Encoded protein: CASSPMELFTDTQYF.

The chain combines TRBV20-1 with TRBJ2-3, with 7 bases lining up with TRBD2. The CDR3 runs to 16 residues. The V gene end was trimmed by 4 bases and the J gene end by 4 bases; junction bases not matched to a gene: 14. The germline V gene encodes CDR1 DFQATT and CDR2 SNEGSKA (reference sequence). The CDR3 DNA is TGCAGTGCTATAGGACTAGTGGCAGCAGGCCCAGATACGCAGTATTTT. Its protein product is CSAIGLVAAGPDTQYF.

Points on this clonotype: Relative to the germline gene, one junction end is altered; a read error may explain this. The chain carries TRBV7-2 and TRBJ2-3; 11 nucleotides match TRBD2. The CDR3 contains 13 residues. Germline values: CDR1 SGHTA, CDR2 FQGNSA. Here the CDR3 reads CASSSGPSGRPPF. The CDR3 bases are TGTGCCAGCAGCTCCGGCCCTAGCGGGAGGCCACCATTT.

This clonotype was seen ten or more times. This rearrangement joins TRBV7-2 to TRBJ2-4; 10 nucleotides match TRBD2. The ends lost 1 base at V and 1 base at J; junction bases unmatched: 4. The CDR3 spans 17 residues. CDR1 and CDR2 from the germline V gene are SGHTA and FQGNSA. Here the CDR3 DNA reads TGTGCCAGCAGCTTAGTATTAGCGGGAGGTGCCAAAAACATTCAGTACTTC. Amino acids: CASSLVLAGGAKNIQYF.

This clonotype was picked up many times. The DNA for the CDR3 is TGCAGCGTTGAATGGGGGACAGGGGGCCACGAGCAGTACTTC. As protein: CSVEWGTGGHEQYF. The chain combines TRBV29-1 with TRBJ2-7; TRBD1 matches 12 bases. Germline trimming cut 2 bases from V and 5 bases from J; bases unmatched to any gene: 4. This CDR3 has 14 amino acids. CDR1 is SQVTM, CDR2 ANQGSEA, per germline.

The chain combines TRBV6-2 or TRBV6-3 with TRBJ2-4, with D perhaps matching TRBD2 (6 bases). Germline V gene lookup returns CDR1 MNHEY and CDR2 SVGEGT. V gave up 6 bases and J gave up 9 bases, with 18 bases separating them. The CDR3 runs 14 residues. DNA of the CDR3: TGTGCCAGCAGCCTGGTTAGCGGTCTAGGCATTCAGTACTTC. Its translation is CASSLVSGLGIQYF.

This clonotype was observed a handful of times. The V and J genes are TRBV20-1 and TRBJ2-3, with 10 bases lining up with TRBD2. With V trimmed by 1 base and J by 2 bases, 6 bases remained unmatched. CDR3 size: 16 residues. Germline V gene sequence: CDR1 DFQATT, CDR2 SNEGSKA (reference sequence). The CDR3 region has the DNA TGCAGTGCTAGAGCGACTAGCGGGTCCCTCACAGATACGCAGTATTTT. Protein product: CSARATSGSLTDTQYF.

This clonotype was observed a handful of times. The chain recombines TRBV5-1 with TRBJ2-7, with 13 positions matching TRBD2. CDR1 is SGHRS, CDR2 YFSETQ, per germline. The junction had 4 bases not matched to a gene; V was cut back by 4 bases and J by 0 bases. The CDR3 runs 16 residues. The CDR3 DNA sequence: TGCGCCAGCAGCGGAACTAGCGGGAGGGTCTCCTACGAGCAGTACTTC. Amino acids: CASSGTSGRVSYEQYF. Drawing the rest from reference TRBV5-1 and TRBJ2-7, the complete variable domain is KAGVTQTPRYLIKTRGQQVTLSCSPISGHRSVSWYQQTPGQGLQFLFEYFSETQRNKGNFPGRFSGRQFSNSRSEMNVSTLELGDSALYLCASSGTSGRVSYEQYFGPGTRLTVT.